The clone carrying this T cell receptor beta chain was recorded many times. Its specificity is unknown. This sample was taken from a study of identical twins. Overall study findings and caveats: Insertions ran lower in abundant cord blood beta clonotypes, though not in memory repertoires. In zero-insertion analyses, partial confounding could arise from invariant MAIT and iNKT cells.

Every sampled donor was Caucasian and healthy. Unique molecular identifiers were present on the cDNA, and a universal primer site came from template switching. From the 5' RACE reads, TCRdb called clonotypes with MiXCR, one entry per CDR3 protein. The table records more than 350,000 distinct CDR3 sequences, approximately 9.1% of them present only once. Germline assignment: CDR1 WSHSY and CDR2 SAAADI. V lost 3 bases and J lost 1, with 6 bases in between. There are 14 residues in the CDR3. The sequenced sample was naive T cells sorted from blood. This sequence originates from a woman aged 45-60 years in good health. The chain carries TRBV10-2 and TRBJ2-2; the D is unclear. In nucleotides, the CDR3 is TGCGCCAGCAGTGAACTGGGGAACACCGGGGAGCTGTTTTTT. It codes for CASSELGNTGELFF.